Following are 24 T cell receptor beta chains from one sample sequenced in a study of identical twins. TCRdb ran MiXCR on the 5' RACE reads and lists one entry per CDR3 protein. The sample includes roughly 250,000 distinct CDR3 sequences, about 14% of them seen just once. Sequences were obtained from memory (CD45RO+) T cells sorted from blood. The receptors here all came from a woman between 18 and 29 years old in good health.

This clonotype was recorded many times. The chain has TRBV15 and TRBJ1-4; D unresolved. Germline CDR1 and CDR2: LNHNV and YYDKDF (reference sequence). V was cut by 2 bases and J by 0 bases, with 1 base left in between. The length of the CDR3 is 13 residues. In DNA form, the CDR3 reads TGTGCCACCAGCAGATCAACTAATGAAAAACTGTTTTTT. Protein sequence: CATSRSTNEKLFF.

This clonotype was observed a few times. The genes are TRBV7-2 and TRBJ2-5; 13 bases align to TRBD2. Germline CDR1 SGHTA, CDR2 FQGNSA. Trimming took 8 bases from V and 5 from J; bases not matched to a gene: 11. CDR3 length: 16 amino acids. CDR3 in amino acids: CASAGLAGAVGETQYF. CDR3 DNA: TGTGCCAGCGCAGGACTAGCGGGAGCGGTTGGGGAGACCCAGTACTTC.

This chain links TRBV20-1 with TRBJ2-1, with D maybe TRBD2 (5 bases). Germline V lookup: CDR1 DFQATT, CDR2 SNEGSKA (reference sequence). Trimming shortened V by 3 bases and J by 9 bases, and 18 bases separated the two germline ends. This CDR3 region has 14 residues. DNA of the CDR3: TGCAGTGCTAGTTCCTCACTAGAGTCGGGTGAGCAGTTCTTC. Its protein is CSASSSLESGEQFF.

The V call is TRBV5-1, the J call TRBJ1-1; possible D gene TRBD1, 5 bases. CDR3 size: 15 residues. V was trimmed by 1 base and J by 10 bases, leaving 20 bases between them. CDR1 is SGHRS, CDR2 YFSETQ, per germline. For the CDR3, the DNA is TGCGCCAGCAGCTTGTCGTTACGGCAGGGAAGCTTAGCTTTCTTT. It is translated as CASSLSLRQGSLAFF. Based on the CDR3 plus reference TRBV5-1 and TRBJ1-1, the full variable domain is KAGVTQTPRYLIKTRGQQVTLSCSPISGHRSVSWYQQTPGQGLQFLFEYFSETQRNKGNFPGRFSGRQFSNSRSEMNVSTLELGDSALYLCASSLSLRQGSLAFFGQGTRLTVV.

This clonotype was detected ten times or more. The chain combines TRBV11-2 with TRBJ2-1, with D possibly TRBD1 on 5 matching bases. The CDR3 is 11 amino acids. Germline CDR1 and CDR2: SGHAT and FQNNGV. Trimming shortened V by 8 bases and J by 7 bases, and 9 bases separated the two germline ends. In nucleotides, the CDR3 is TGTGCCAGCTCACCAGGGAATGAGCAGTTCTTC. This sequence encodes CASSPGNEQFF.

This clonotype was observed a few times. The V and J genes are TRBV6-6 and TRBJ1-3; D is undetermined. Trimming took off 7 bases at V and 4 bases at J, with 5 bases between the two ends. Germline assignment: CDR1 MNHNY and CDR2 SVGAGI (reference sequence). The CDR3 runs 11 residues. For the CDR3, the DNA is TGTGCCAGCACCGTAGGAAACACCATATATTTT. Encoded protein: CASTVGNTIYF.

This clonotype was found a few times. J is TRBJ2-7 and V is TRBV20-1; D tentatively fits TRBD1 or TRBD2 (5 bases each). The V gene's germline CDR1 is DFQATT and CDR2 SNEGSKA (reference sequence). The V end lost 6 bases, the J end lost 5 bases, and 20 bases lay between the germline ends. This CDR3 is built from 14 residues. CDR3 amino acids: CSAPRVGVRDEQYF. In nucleotides, the CDR3 is TGCAGTGCGCCGAGAGTGGGGGTTCGGGACGAGCAGTACTTC.

The sample holds many counts of this clonotype. The rearrangement links TRBV27 to TRBJ1-6; D possibly corresponds to TRBD1 (6 bases). Trimming took 5 bases from V and 3 from J, leaving 11 bases between them. Looked up from germline, CDR1 is MNHEY and CDR2 is SMNVEV (reference sequence). CDR3 length: 15 amino acids. This chain's CDR3 is CASSQDRFYNSPLHF. CDR3 nucleotides: TGTGCCAGCAGTCAAGACAGGTTCTATAATTCACCCCTCCACTTT.

This clonotype was counted a few times. The rearrangement links TRBV27 to TRBJ2-5; 7 bases map to TRBD2. With V trimmed by 4 bases and J by 3 bases, 8 bases remained unmatched. There are 15 residues in the CDR3. Germline CDR1 reads MNHEY; CDR2 reads SMNVEV (reference sequence). The CDR3 loop is CASSSPSGAEETQYF. The CDR3 DNA reads as TGTGCCAGCAGTTCCCCGAGCGGGGCTGAAGAGACCCAGTACTTC.

The DNA of the CDR3 is TGCGCCAGCAGCCCCAGCTGGACTTTAATTCATTCATTTTCGAACACCGGGGAGCTGTTTTTT. It is translated as CASSPSWTLIHSFSNTGELFF. V gene TRBV4-1 combines with J gene TRBJ2-2; maybe TRBD2 (5 bases). Trimming removed 4 bases at V and 0 bases at J, with 27 bases between. The germline gives CDR1 MGHRA, CDR2 YSYEKL. The length of the CDR3 is 21 residues.

This clonotype was recorded once. The chain combines TRBV20-1 with TRBJ1-5; no clear D. The CDR3 spans 14 residues. The V gene lost 0 bases and the J gene lost 3 bases, with 9 bases spanning the gap. Germline V gene sequence: CDR1 DFQATT, CDR2 SNEGSKA (reference sequence). CDR3 nucleotide sequence: TGCAGTGCTAGAGAGCTACGGGACAATCAGCCCCAGCATTTT. Its protein product is CSARELRDNQPQHF.

J is TRBJ2-3 and V is TRBV15, with D unresolved. This CDR3 spans 17 amino acids. V gave up 2 bases and J gave up 4 bases, with 19 bases separating them. Per germline, CDR1 LNHNV and CDR2 YYDKDF (reference sequence). The CDR3 DNA sequence: TGTGCCACCAGCAGATCCACTCGCTTCTTAGGAGCAGATACGCAGTATTTT. Translation: CATSRSTRFLGADTQYF.

The chain uses TRBV7-2 and TRBJ2-7; D unclear. The CDR3 extends over 12 amino acids. Trimming took 0 bases from V and 7 from J, leaving 7 bases between them. CDR1 is SGHTA and CDR2 is FQGNSA in the germline V gene. The CDR3 DNA is TGTGCCAGCAGCTTAGCGTTCGGGGAGCAGTACTTC. Protein: CASSLAFGEQYF.

The chain combines TRBV20-1 with TRBJ1-3, with a tentative D call TRBD1 (6 bases). CDR3 size: 14 residues. Germline CDR1 reads DFQATT; CDR2 reads SNEGSKA (reference sequence). The V and J ends lost 4 bases and 0 bases respectively, with 10 bases between them. CDR3 sequence (DNA): TGCAGTGCTACCACAGGGAGCTCTGGAAACACCATATATTTT. It is translated as CSATTGSSGNTIYF.

The chain has TRBV20-1 and TRBJ1-5, with no clear D. V was shortened by 5 bases and J by 6 bases, with 11 bases between the two germline ends. Germline CDR1 reads DFQATT; CDR2 reads SNEGSKA (reference sequence). This CDR3 region has 12 residues. Here the CDR3 reads CSAATVFQPQHF. In DNA form, the CDR3 reads TGCAGTGCTGCTACAGTTTTTCAGCCCCAGCATTTT.

The rearrangement uses TRBV5-4 and TRBJ2-3; D not resolved. Between the trimmed V and J ends, which lost 0 bases and 0 bases, there was a span of 5 bases. This CDR3 comprises 14 residues. Germline V lookup: CDR1 SGHNT, CDR2 YYREEE (reference sequence). The CDR3 sequence: CASSLGISTDTQYF. Here the CDR3 DNA reads TGTGCCAGCAGCTTGGGCATCAGCACAGATACGCAGTATTTT.

The V call is TRBV18, the J call TRBJ1-5; 7 positions agree with TRBD1. The ends lost 2 bases at V and 1 base at J; junction bases unmatched: 5. The CDR3 runs to 16 residues. CDR1 is KGHSH and CDR2 is LQKENI in the germline V gene. CDR3 loop: CASSPFSQGSNQPQHF. CDR3 DNA: TGTGCCAGCTCACCATTCTCACAGGGGAGCAATCAGCCCCAGCATTTT.

This clonotype showed up just a few times. The chain joins TRBV7-2 to TRBJ2-1; the match to TRBD2 covers 8 bases. The germline gives CDR1 SGHTA, CDR2 FQGNSA. Unmatched junction bases numbered 5, after V lost 3 bases and J lost 7 bases. This CDR3 spans 14 amino acids. CDR3 DNA: TGTGCCAGCAGCTTTGCGGGAGGACAAAATGAGCAGTTCTTC. Translating it yields CASSFAGGQNEQFF. The entire variable domain, with the rest obtained from reference TRBV7-2 and TRBJ2-1, is as follows: GAGVSQSPSNKVTEKGKDVELRCDPISGHTALYWYRQSLGQGLEFLIYFQGNSAPDKSGLPSDRFSAERTGGSVSTLTIQRTQQEDSAVYLCASSFAGGQNEQFFGPGTRLTVL.

The chain joins TRBV7-2 to TRBJ2-7; D may be TRBD1 or TRBD2 (5 bases each). CDR1 and CDR2 from the germline V gene are SGHTA and FQGNSA. The CDR3 is 14 amino acids. Between the trimmed V and J ends, which lost 5 bases and 4 bases, there was a span of 15 bases. The CDR3 DNA follows: TGTGCCAGCAGCCTGGGGGACCATATATACGAGCAGTACTTC. Its translation: CASSLGDHIYEQYF.

The genes are TRBV3-1 and TRBJ2-5; D may match TRBD1 or TRBD2 (6 bases each). The V end lost 1 base, the J end lost 5 bases, and 14 bases lay between the germline ends. Germline CDR1 is LGHDT and CDR2 is YNNKEL (reference sequence). There are 15 residues in the CDR3. CDR3: CASSQVRGQEETQYF. The CDR3, as DNA: TGTGCCAGCAGCCAAGTTCGGGGGCAAGAGGAGACCCAGTACTTC.

This clonotype was recorded a few times. The V gene is TRBV12-3 or TRBV12-4, the J gene TRBJ2-6; maybe TRBD1 (7 bases). This CDR3 contains 16 residues. V lost 5 bases and J lost 4, with 15 bases in between. The CDR3 DNA sequence: TGTGCCAGCAGTCGCGGGACAGCTTCGGGGGCCAACGTCCTGACTTTC. Translation gives CASSRGTASGANVLTF.

In this sample, this clonotype turned up a few times. The chain combines TRBV29-1 with TRBJ2-3; D remains unclear. V was pared by 7 bases and J by 1 base, with 15 bases between. The CDR3 runs 14 residues. CDR1 SQVTM and CDR2 ANQGSEA come from the germline V gene. CDR3 protein: CSAGDGTGTDTQYF. The CDR3 region has the DNA TGCAGCGCCGGAGACGGAACCGGCACAGATACGCAGTATTTT.

A few counts support this clonotype. This sequence joins TRBV7-9 and TRBJ2-7, with 7 bases that match TRBD2. Germline trimming cut 1 base from V and 3 bases from J; bases unmatched to any gene: 6. The CDR3 spans 15 residues. Germline assignment: CDR1 SEHNR and CDR2 FQNEAQ (reference sequence). CDR3: CASSLGGGLGYEQYF. DNA of the CDR3: TGTGCCAGCAGCTTAGGGGGGGGACTCGGCTACGAGCAGTACTTC.

At least ten counts were recorded for this clonotype. The chain is built from TRBV12-3 or TRBV12-4 and TRBJ2-1; the match to TRBD1 covers 11 bases. The CDR3 is 15 residues long. The V and J ends lost 5 bases and 7 bases, in that order; junction bases with no gene match: 7. CDR3 residues: CASSPPGQGGNEQFF. In nucleotides, the CDR3 is TGTGCCAGCAGTCCCCCGGGACAGGGGGGTAATGAGCAGTTCTTC.